Below, 12 T cell receptor beta chains from the same sample are listed, as sequenced in a study of tumor and adjacent non-tumor tissue in lung cancer. This sample's RNA came from whole unsorted tissue. A modified ARM-PCR protocol with three rounds of nested PCR amplified TCRbeta. TCRdb independently ran MiXCR on the multiplex PCR reads; one entry per CDR3 protein. The profile shows 65,000 to 90,000 distinct CDR3 sequences, around 86% of them singletons. The sequencing sample was made of lung tumor tissue. The receptors shown here come from a woman in her forties or fifties with non-small cell lung cancer.

Remarks on this clonotype: Compared with germline, one end of the junction differs, possibly owing to a read error. This chain links TRBV4-2 with TRBJ2-3; 7 positions match TRBD2. Germline CDR1 is LGHNA and CDR2 is YNFKEQ. This CDR3 has 16 amino acids. CDR3 sequence reads: CANSQDWAGVTDTQYF. In DNA, the CDR3 is TGTGCCAACAGCCAAGATTGGGCGGGGGTCACAGATACGCAGTATTTT.

The chain uses TRBV29-1 and TRBJ1-2, with no clear D. The CDR3 consists of 11 residues. V was clipped by 4 bases and J by 3 bases, with 6 bases between them. From germline, CDR1 is SQVTM and CDR2 ANQGSEA. DNA of the CDR3: TGCAGCGTTGGACTCTACTATGGCTACACCTTC. The encoded protein is CSVGLYYGYTF.

Notes on this clonotype: It is likely a read error, because the conserved phenylalanine at the end of the CDR3 is missing. The V gene is TRBV15, the J gene TRBJ2-2; D is unresolved. Trimming took 0 bases from V and 1 from J, leaving 9 bases between them. This CDR3 comprises 16 residues. Germline CDR1 is LNHNV and CDR2 is YYDKDF (reference sequence). CDR3 protein: CATSRERTVNTGELFL. CDR3 DNA sequence: TGTGCCACCAGCAGAGAAAGGACGGTGAACACCGGGGAGCTGTTTTTG.

In the case of this clonotype: One end of the junction does not line up with germline, which may come from a read error. CDR3 sequence: CASSGGLAEIIQYF. In DNA form, the CDR3 reads TGTGCCAGCAGCGGAGGGCTAGCGGAAATCATTCAATACTTC. The V gene is TRBV12-3 or TRBV12-4, the J gene TRBJ2-4, with TRBD2 matching 7 bases. CDR3 length equals 14 residues.

This clonotype has only one observation. A junction end diverges from the germline sequence, so it may reflect a read error. V usage is TRBV6-5 and J usage is TRBJ2-7, with TRBD2 as a possible D gene (5 bases). CDR3 length: 12 residues. CDR1 and CDR2 from the germline V gene are MNHEY and SVGAGI. Here the CDR3 reads CTSSRTRNEQYF. Written as DNA, the CDR3 is TGTACCAGCAGTCGAACTAGAAACGAGCAGTATTTC.

Regarding this clonotype: At one boundary the junction diverges from the germline segment, which might be a read error. This chain joins TRBV4-2 and TRBJ1-3, with D perhaps TRBD1 (5 bases). Germline V gives CDR1 LGHNA, CDR2 YNFKEQ. CDR3 size: 15 residues. As DNA, the CDR3 is TGTACCAGCAGCCAAGCGCAACAGGCTGGAAACACCATATATTTT. Amino acids: CTSSQAQQAGNTIYF.

The J gene is TRBJ1-4, the V gene TRBV28, with D uncertain. The germline V gene encodes CDR1 MDHEN and CDR2 SYDVKM. The CDR3 is 12 amino acids. Trimming left V 7 bases short and J 5 bases short, with 8 bases between. The CDR3 bases are TGTGCCAGCACGAGGGCGAATGAAAAACTGTTTTTT. This translates into CASTRANEKLFF.

To note about this clonotype: It may be a read error: a sequence one base away is much more abundant. The J gene is TRBJ2-5, the V gene TRBV25-1, with D tentatively TRBD2 (5 bases). V lost 3 bases and J 5 bases, leaving 22 bases between the germline ends. Germline lookup yields CDR1 MGHDK and CDR2 SYGVNS. The length of the CDR3 is 17 residues. The CDR3 bases are TGTGCCAGCAGTGAGACCCCCCCACAGAGGGCTGGGGAGACCCAGTACTTC. This gives the protein CASSETPPQRAGETQYF.

Concerning this clonotype itself: The junction differs from germline at one of its ends, possibly a read error. V usage is TRBV6-5 and J usage is TRBJ2-3; D might be TRBD1 (6 bases). The CDR3 runs 15 residues. The V gene's germline CDR1 is MNHEY and CDR2 SVGAGI. CDR3 residues: CTSSQTGRDIDTQYF. Here the CDR3 DNA reads TGTACCAGCAGCCAGACAGGAAGGGACATAGATACGCAGTATTTT.

A single count supports this clonotype. V is TRBV28 and J is TRBJ2-1; 7 bases align to TRBD2. The J segment lost 6 bases and the V segment lost 11 bases, leaving 13 bases of the junction unmatched. Looked up from germline, CDR1 is MDHEN and CDR2 is SYDVKM. The CDR3 spans 14 residues. CDR3: CASWEGLLSNEQFF. CDR3 DNA: TGTGCCTCCTGGGAGGGACTTCTCTCCAATGAGCAGTTCTTC.

The chain couples TRBV28 to TRBJ2-1; 9 bases match TRBD2. Trimming took 7 bases from V and 6 from J; bases not matched to a gene: 10. Germline CDR1 reads MDHEN; CDR2 reads SYDVKM. This CDR3 comprises 15 residues. In DNA, the CDR3 is TGTGCCAGCATTTCCACTAGCGGGTCCAGCAATGAGCAGTTCTTC. As protein: CASISTSGSSNEQFF. The variable domain in full, completed from reference TRBV28 and TRBJ2-1, reads DVKVTQSSRYLVKRTGEKVFLECVQDMDHENMFWYRQDPGLGLRLIYFSYDVKMKEKGDIPEGYSVSREKKERFSLILESASTNQTSMYLCASISTSGSSNEQFFGPGTRLTVL.

This clonotype came up once. At one end the junction does not follow the germline gene, possibly because of a read error. This chain joins TRBV5-6 and TRBJ2-5, with D tentatively TRBD1 or TRBD2 (5 bases each). This CDR3 is built from 14 residues. Germline loops: CDR1 SGHDT, CDR2 YYEEEE. The CDR3 protein is CTSSLVQGGGTQYF. For the CDR3, the DNA is TGTACCAGCAGCTTGGTTCAGGGTGGGGGGACCCAGTACTTC.